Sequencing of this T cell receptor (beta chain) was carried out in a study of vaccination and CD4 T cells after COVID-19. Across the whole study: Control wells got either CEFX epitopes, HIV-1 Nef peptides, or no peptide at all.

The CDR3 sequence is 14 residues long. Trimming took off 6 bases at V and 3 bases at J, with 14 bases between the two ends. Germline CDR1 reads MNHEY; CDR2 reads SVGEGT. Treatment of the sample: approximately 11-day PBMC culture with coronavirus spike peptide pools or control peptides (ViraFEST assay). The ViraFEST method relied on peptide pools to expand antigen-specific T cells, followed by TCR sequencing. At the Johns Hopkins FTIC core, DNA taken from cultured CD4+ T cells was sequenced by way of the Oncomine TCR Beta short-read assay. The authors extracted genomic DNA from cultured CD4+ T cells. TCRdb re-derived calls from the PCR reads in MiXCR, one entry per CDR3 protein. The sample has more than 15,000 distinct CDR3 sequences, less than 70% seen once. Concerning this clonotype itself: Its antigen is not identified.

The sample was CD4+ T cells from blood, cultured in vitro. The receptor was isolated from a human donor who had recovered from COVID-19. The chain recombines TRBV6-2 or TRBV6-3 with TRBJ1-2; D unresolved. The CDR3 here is CASSLGQRDYGYTF. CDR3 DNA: TGTGCCAGCAGCCTAGGGCAGCGCGACTATGGCTACACCTTC.